Below, 23 T cell receptor beta chains from the same sample are listed, as sequenced in a study of vaccination effects on CD4 cells after COVID-19. Subsequent to approximately 9 days of culture, CD4+ T cells were isolated. Participants completed two doses of the BNT162b2 or mRNA-1273 vaccine. These TCRs are of unknown antigen specificity. Assay: immunoSEQ multiplex PCR; the TCRdb copy retains only in-frame clones and omits some. The data contain approximately 74,000 clones, 65% to 80% of them singletons. Sequencing used CD4+ T cells from PBMCs cultured without peptide, obtained after COVID-19 vaccination. These receptors were taken from a human donor who received a COVID-19 vaccine.

The chain combines TRBV6-6 with TRBJ2-7; D is unclear. Germline CDR1 is MNHNY and CDR2 is SVGAGI (reference sequence). This CDR3 region has 9 residues. Trimming cost V 10 bases and J 4 bases, with 5 bases left between them. In nucleotides, the CDR3 is TGTGCCACCCGGTACGAGCAGTACGTC. Amino acid sequence: CATRYEQYV.

The chain's CDR3 is CASSLGGRGQETQYF. In DNA form, the CDR3 reads TGTGCCAGCAGCCTGGGAGGTCGGGGCCAAGAGACCCAGTACTTC. J is TRBJ2-5 and V is TRBV11-3; possible D gene TRBD2, 6 bases. The CDR3 length is 15 residues. V was trimmed by 5 bases and J by 1 base, leaving 14 bases between them. Germline-derived CDR1 and CDR2 are SGHNT and YENEEA.

The V and J genes are TRBV18 and TRBJ1-1; D call uncertain. The CDR3 is made up of 12 amino acids. Trimming took 6 bases from V and 3 from J, leaving 8 bases between them. Germline V gives CDR1 KGHSH, CDR2 LQKENI. The CDR3 DNA sequence: TGTGCCAGCTCCCGAGTGGACACTGAAGCTTTCTTT. It is translated as CASSRVDTEAFF.

This chain connects TRBV21-1 to TRBJ2-7. TRBV21-1 is assigned pseudogene status. This CDR3 is 12 amino acids long. The CDR3 sequence: CAGGDSHYEQYV. The DNA for the CDR3 is TGTGCCGGGGGGGACAGTCACTACGAGCAGTACGTC.

The V gene is TRBV7-2, the J gene TRBJ1-1; no clear D. The germline V gene has CDR1 SGHTA and CDR2 FQGNSA. With 5 bases removed from V and 1 base from J, the gap between germline ends came to 5 bases. CDR3 size: 12 residues. CDR3 region: CASSGQNTEAFF. The CDR3 nucleotides read TGTGCCAGCAGCGGTCAGAACACTGAAGCTTTCTTT. Full variable domain (remainder filled in from reference TRBV7-2 and TRBJ1-1): GAGVSQSPSNKVTEKGKDVELRCDPISGHTALYWYRQSLGQGLEFLIYFQGNSAPDKSGLPSDRFSAERTGGSVSTLTIQRTQQEDSAVYLCASSGQNTEAFFGQGTRLTVV.

This sequence joins TRBV5-1 and TRBJ2-3; D gene uncertain. The V end was cut by 0 bases, the J end by 0 bases, with 5 bases between. This CDR3 is 14 amino acids long. Germline lookup yields CDR1 SGHRS and CDR2 YFSETQ. The CDR3 DNA reads TGCGCCAGCAGCTTGGCCCTCAGCACAGATACGCAGTATTTT. Its translation: CASSLALSTDTQYF.

V usage is TRBV24-1 and J usage is TRBJ2-1; D is possibly TRBD1 (6 bases). Per the germline V gene, CDR1 is KGHDR and CDR2 is SFDVKD. CDR3 length: 15 residues. Trimming shortened V by 4 bases and J by 6 bases, and 15 bases separated the two germline ends. The CDR3 DNA sequence: TGTGCCACCAGTGAGTCGGACAGTGGGGGCAATGAGCAGTTCTTC. It encodes CATSESDSGGNEQFF.

This clone was recorded a few times. The chain employs TRBV20-1 and TRBJ2-2, with unresolved D. Trimming shortened V by 3 bases and J by 1 base, and 6 bases separated the two germline ends. CDR3 size: 13 residues. From germline, CDR1 is DFQATT and CDR2 SNEGSKA (reference sequence). This CDR3 reads CSASRGNTGELFF. The CDR3 DNA sequence: TGCAGTGCTAGTCGTGGGAACACCGGGGAGCTGTTTTTT.

This clone was seen only a few times. The chain combines TRBV4-1 with TRBJ2-1, with TRBD2 matching over 13 bases. This CDR3 comprises 18 residues. J gave up 11 bases and V 0 bases, and 13 bases lay outside the gene matches. Germline V CDR1 and CDR2: MGHRA, YSYEKL. This CDR3 reads CASSQDNQLTSGGAQQFF. The CDR3 DNA sequence: TGCGCCAGCAGCCAAGATAATCAACTTACTAGCGGGGGGGCCCAGCAGTTCTTC.

The chain joins TRBV24-1 to TRBJ2-5; 8 nucleotides match TRBD2. CDR3 length: 17 amino acids. With 1 base clipped from V and 1 base from J, the junction kept 7 bases outside the gene matches. Germline V lookup: CDR1 KGHDR, CDR2 SFDVKD. This chain's CDR3 is CATSDFNRAGAQETQYF. For the CDR3, the DNA is TGTGCCACCAGTGATTTCAACCGAGCGGGGGCCCAAGAGACCCAGTACTTC.

The rearrangement uses TRBV5-8 and TRBJ2-7; D may match TRBD1 or TRBD2 (7 bases each). Trimming took 6 bases from V and 6 from J, leaving 25 bases between them. Germline CDR1 reads SGHTS; CDR2 reads YDEGEE. The CDR3 totals 16 residues. CDR3 bases: TGTGCCAGCACCTGGGGGGACCATTCCAGGGGGGGCGAGCAGTACGTC. Translation gives CASTWGDHSRGGEQYV.

The V and J genes are TRBV3-1 (or the pseudogene TRBV3-2) and TRBJ1-5, with TRBD1 matching over 10 bases. The CDR3 covers 18 residues. Trimming took 2 bases from V and 0 from J; bases not matched to a gene: 7. Germline CDR1 and CDR2: LGHDT and YNNKEL (reference sequence). Here the CDR3 reads CASSQSVGQGDSNQPQHF. The DNA for the CDR3 is TGTGCCAGCAGCCAATCCGTTGGACAGGGGGATAGCAATCAGCCCCAGCATTTT.

V is TRBV29-1 and J is TRBJ2-6, with a weak D call TRBD1 (6 bases). Per germline, CDR1 SQVTM and CDR2 ANQGSEA. The length of the CDR3 is 15 residues. V was trimmed by 4 bases and J by 1 base, leaving 11 bases between them. CDR3 sequence (DNA): TGCAGCGTTGGGGACAAGGGATCTGGGGCCAACGTCCTGACTTTC. Its translation: CSVGDKGSGANVLTF.

Remarks on this clone: The same CDR3 is also encoded by other DNA sequences in this sample. The chain uses TRBV7-2 and TRBJ1-5; 7 bases agree with TRBD1. This CDR3 has 13 residues. V lost 5 bases, J lost 2 bases, and 0 bases stayed unmatched. Germline V gene sequence: CDR1 SGHTA, CDR2 FQGNSA. CDR3 in DNA: TGTGCCAGCAGCGGACAGGGCAATCAGCCCCAGCATTTT. Its translation: CASSGQGNQPQHF. The variable domain in full, with the rest retrieved from reference TRBV7-2 and TRBJ1-5, is GAGVSQSPSNKVTEKGKDVELRCDPISGHTALYWYRQSLGQGLEFLIYFQGNSAPDKSGLPSDRFSAERTGGSVSTLTIQRTQQEDSAVYLCASSGQGNQPQHFGDGTRLSIL.

The rearrangement joins TRBV28 to TRBJ1-6; possibly TRBD1 for D (5 bases). The CDR3 is 15 residues long. V was trimmed by 6 bases and J by 13 bases, leaving 22 bases between them. The germline CDR1 and CDR2 sequences are MDHEN and SYDVKM. This CDR3 reads CASRPSKGALHPLHF. In nucleotides, the CDR3 is TGTGCCAGCAGACCCTCTAAAGGGGCTCTTCATCCCCTCCACTTT.

The chain has TRBV9 and TRBJ2-1, with unresolved D. V dropped 4 bases and J dropped 4 bases, with 9 bases sitting between them. There are 13 residues in the CDR3. Germline assignment: CDR1 SGDLS and CDR2 YYNGEE. CDR3 sequence: CASSPGAYNEQFF. Written as DNA, the CDR3 is TGTGCCAGCAGCCCAGGTGCGTACAATGAGCAGTTCTTC.

The chain employs TRBV7-9 and TRBJ2-7; 13 bases agree with TRBD2. This CDR3 is 15 amino acids long. Germline CDR1 SEHNR, CDR2 FQNEAQ (reference sequence). V was pared by 4 bases and J by 3 bases, with 3 bases of the junction left unmatched. The DNA of the CDR3 is TGTGCCAGCAGCTCTGGACTAGCGGGGGTCTACGAGCAGTACGTC. This translates into CASSSGLAGVYEQYV.

Only a few counts were recorded for this clone. The chain is built from TRBV5-1 and TRBJ1-4; TRBD1 is a possible D gene (5 bases). The CDR3 consists of 15 residues. Germline V gene data show CDR1 as SGHRS and CDR2 as YFSETQ. V was pared by 1 base and J by 0 bases, with 7 bases between. The CDR3 bases are TGCGCCAGCAGCTTGCAGGGAACAACTAATGAAAAACTGTTTTTT. Its translation: CASSLQGTTNEKLFF.

CDR3 bases: TGTGCCATCAGTGACGGGACAGGGTCCGGCACTGAAGCTTTCTTT. Translated: CAISDGTGSGTEAFF. This rearrangement joins TRBV10-3 to TRBJ1-1, with 9 bases lining up with TRBD1. This CDR3 has 15 amino acids. Germline CDR1 reads ENHRY; CDR2 reads SYGVKD. V trimming: 3 bases; J trimming: 4 bases; junction bases outside the gene matches: 6.

This clone showed up just once. The chain joins TRBV12-5 to TRBJ1-1; D gene unclear. The CDR3 is 13 amino acids. The germline CDR1 and CDR2 sequences are LGHNT and FRNRAP. With 5 bases removed from V and 3 bases from J, the gap between germline ends came to 10 bases. DNA of the CDR3: TGTGCTAGTGGTCCGACGGGGTACACTGAAGCTTTCTTT. Translation: CASGPTGYTEAFF.

The chain uses TRBV5-6 and TRBJ2-7, with TRBD1 matching 8 bases. V shed 2 bases and J 6 bases; nucleotides not matched to a gene: 1. CDR3 length: 12 residues. Germline CDR1 is SGHDT and CDR2 is YYEEEE. The CDR3 nucleotides read TGTGCCAGCAGCTTTCAGGGGGCCGAGCAGTACGTC. It codes for CASSFQGAEQYV.

The chain employs TRBV4-1 and TRBJ1-4; D gene uncertain. V was cut by 8 bases and J by 0 bases, with 16 bases left in between. CDR1 MGHRA and CDR2 YSYEKL come from the germline V gene. The CDR3 is 16 residues long. The CDR3 nucleotides are TGCGCCAGCGATTTCCTCAATCACGCAACTAATGAAAAACTGTTTTTT. Translating gives CASDFLNHATNEKLFF.

CDR3 sequence: CASSDKGQFQPQHF. The CDR3 bases are TGTGCCAGCAGTGATAAAGGACAGTTTCAGCCCCAGCATTTT. The rearrangement uses TRBV2 and TRBJ1-5; weak D call: TRBD1 (6 bases). Per germline, CDR1 SNHLY and CDR2 FYNNEI. Trimming pared 3 bases from V and 6 bases from J, leaving 12 bases between. CDR3 length: 14 amino acids.